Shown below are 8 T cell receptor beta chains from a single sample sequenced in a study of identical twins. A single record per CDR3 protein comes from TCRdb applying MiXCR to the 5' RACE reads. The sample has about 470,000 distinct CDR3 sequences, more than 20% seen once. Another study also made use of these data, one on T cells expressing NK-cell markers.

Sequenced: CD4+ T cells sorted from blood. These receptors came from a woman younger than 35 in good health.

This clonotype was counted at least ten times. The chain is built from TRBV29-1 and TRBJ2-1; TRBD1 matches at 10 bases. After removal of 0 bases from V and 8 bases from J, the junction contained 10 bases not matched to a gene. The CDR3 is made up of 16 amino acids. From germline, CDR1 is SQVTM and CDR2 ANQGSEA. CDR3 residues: CSVEDRIPGQGHEQFF. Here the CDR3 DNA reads TGCAGCGTTGAAGATCGGATTCCGGGACAGGGGCATGAGCAGTTCTTC.

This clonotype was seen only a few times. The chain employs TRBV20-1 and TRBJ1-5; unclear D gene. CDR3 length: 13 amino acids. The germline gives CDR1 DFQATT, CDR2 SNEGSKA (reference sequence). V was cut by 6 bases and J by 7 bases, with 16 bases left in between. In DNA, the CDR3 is TGCAGTGCCTTTTGGGCGCAAGGACAGCCCCAGCATTTT. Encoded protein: CSAFWAQGQPQHF.

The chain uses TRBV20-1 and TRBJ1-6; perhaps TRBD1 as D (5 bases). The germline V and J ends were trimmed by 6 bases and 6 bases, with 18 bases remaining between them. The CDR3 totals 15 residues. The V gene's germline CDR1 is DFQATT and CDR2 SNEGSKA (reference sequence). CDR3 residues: CSAIRLGPSNSPLHF. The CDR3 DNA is TGCAGTGCCATCAGACTGGGGCCAAGTAATTCACCCCTCCACTTT.

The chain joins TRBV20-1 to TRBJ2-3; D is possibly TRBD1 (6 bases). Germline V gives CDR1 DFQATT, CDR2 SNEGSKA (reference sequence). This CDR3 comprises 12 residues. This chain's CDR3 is CRGVGGSDTQYF. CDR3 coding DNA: TGCAGGGGGGTAGGGGGATCAGATACGCAGTATTTT.

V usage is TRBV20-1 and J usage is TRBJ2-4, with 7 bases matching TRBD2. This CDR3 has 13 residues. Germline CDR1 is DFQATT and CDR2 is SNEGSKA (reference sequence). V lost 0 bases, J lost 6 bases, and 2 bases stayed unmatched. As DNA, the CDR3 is TGCAGTGCTAGAGATCCGGGGGGAAACATTCAGTACTTC. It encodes CSARDPGGNIQYF.

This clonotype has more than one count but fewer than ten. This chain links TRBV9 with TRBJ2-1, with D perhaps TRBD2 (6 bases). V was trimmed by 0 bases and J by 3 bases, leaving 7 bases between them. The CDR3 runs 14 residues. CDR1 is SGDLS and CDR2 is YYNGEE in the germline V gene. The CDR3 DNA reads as TGTGCCAGCAGCGTAGACGGGGGCTACAATGAGCAGTTCTTC. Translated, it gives CASSVDGGYNEQFF.

For the CDR3, the DNA is TGTGCCAGCGGCCTAAGGAGTGTGCAAGAGACCCAGTACTTC. Residues: CASGLRSVQETQYF. This rearrangement joins TRBV12-3 or TRBV12-4 to TRBJ2-5, with D unresolved. The CDR3 totals 14 residues. Trimming removed 8 bases at V and 2 bases at J, with 15 bases between.

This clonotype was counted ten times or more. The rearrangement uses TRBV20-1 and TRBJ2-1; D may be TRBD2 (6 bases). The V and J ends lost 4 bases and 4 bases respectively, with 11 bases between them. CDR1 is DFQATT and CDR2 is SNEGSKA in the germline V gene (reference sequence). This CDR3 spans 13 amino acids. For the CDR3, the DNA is TGCAGTGCTATGGGGGGACGGTACAATGAGCAGTTCTTC. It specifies CSAMGGRYNEQFF.